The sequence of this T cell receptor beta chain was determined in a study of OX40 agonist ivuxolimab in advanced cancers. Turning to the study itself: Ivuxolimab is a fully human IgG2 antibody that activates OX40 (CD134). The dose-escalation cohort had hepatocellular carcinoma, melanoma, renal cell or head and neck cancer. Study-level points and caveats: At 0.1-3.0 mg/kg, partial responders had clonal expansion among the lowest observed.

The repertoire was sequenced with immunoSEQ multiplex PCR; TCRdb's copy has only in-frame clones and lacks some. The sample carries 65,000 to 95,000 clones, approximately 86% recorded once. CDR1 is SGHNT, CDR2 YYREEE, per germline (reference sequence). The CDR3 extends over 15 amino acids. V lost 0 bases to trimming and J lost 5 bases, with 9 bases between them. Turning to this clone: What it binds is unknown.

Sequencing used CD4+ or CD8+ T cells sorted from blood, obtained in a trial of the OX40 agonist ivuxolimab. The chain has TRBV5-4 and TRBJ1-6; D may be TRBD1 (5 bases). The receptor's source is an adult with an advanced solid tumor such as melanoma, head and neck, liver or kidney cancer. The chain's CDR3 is CASSLDPGDNSPLHF. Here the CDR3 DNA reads TGTGCCAGCAGCTTGGATCCGGGGGATAATTCACCCCTCCACTTT.